This T cell receptor (beta chain) emerged from a study of T cells after yellow fever vaccination. Overall study: Libraries from low-cell-number fractions were prepared with the SMART-Seq v4 Ultra Low Input RNA kit.

MiXCR was run by TCRdb on the 5' RACE reads, yielding one entry per CDR3 protein. The sample has a few hundred thousand distinct CDR3 sequences, roughly 13% seen once. The CDR3 runs to 14 residues. Germline lookup yields CDR1 SEHNR and CDR2 FQNEAQ (reference sequence). Trimming stripped 4 bases from V and 7 bases from J, with 16 bases between. The source was CD4+ T cells sorted from PBMCs, collected 45 days after the yellow fever booster vaccination. The sequence was obtained from a man younger than 45 who received the YFV17D yellow fever vaccine. The chain recombines TRBV7-9 with TRBJ2-5; no clear D gene. CDR3 nucleotides: TGTGCCAGCAGCTACGAATGGGCCGGATGGACCCAGTACTTC. Protein product: CASSYEWAGWTQYF. The variable domain in full, completed from reference TRBV7-9 and TRBJ2-5, reads DTGVSQNPRHKITKRGQNVTFRCDPISEHNRLYWYRQTLGQGPEFLTYFQNEAQLEKSRLLSDRFSAERPKGSFSTLEIQRTEQGDSAMYLCASSYEWAGWTQYFGPGTRLLVL.